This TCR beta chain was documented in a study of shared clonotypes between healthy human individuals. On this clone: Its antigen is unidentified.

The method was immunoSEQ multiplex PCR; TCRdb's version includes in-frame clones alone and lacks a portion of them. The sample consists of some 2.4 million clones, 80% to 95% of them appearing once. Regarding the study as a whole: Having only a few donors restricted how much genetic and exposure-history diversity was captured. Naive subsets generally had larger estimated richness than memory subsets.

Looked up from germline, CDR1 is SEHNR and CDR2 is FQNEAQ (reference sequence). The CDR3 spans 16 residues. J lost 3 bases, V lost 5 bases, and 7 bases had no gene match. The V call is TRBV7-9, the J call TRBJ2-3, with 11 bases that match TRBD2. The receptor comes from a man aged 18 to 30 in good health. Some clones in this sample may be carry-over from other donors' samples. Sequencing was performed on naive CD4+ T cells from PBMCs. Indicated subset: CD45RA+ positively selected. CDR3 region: CASSQTSGRSTDTQYF. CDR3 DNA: TGTGCCAGCAGCCAAACTAGCGGGAGAAGTACAGATACGCAGTATTTT.